This T cell receptor beta chain appears in the sequencing data of a study of T cell clones after liver transplantation. Regarding the study as a whole: Circulating graft-donor-reactive CD4 TCRbeta sequences fell significantly post-transplant in most of the 8 subjects. Post-transplant time points were not standardized, so conclusions are preliminary.

A note on this clone: Antigen specificity is unknown.

Sequenced by immunoSEQ multiplex PCR; TCRdb stores in-frame clones only, minus some. The sample lists over 25,000 clones; around 95% were seen once. The CDR3 has 14 amino acids. Germline assignment: CDR1 GTSNPN and CDR2 SVGIG (reference sequence). The V end was cut by 3 bases, the J end by 5 bases, with 16 bases between. This TCR was sampled from a human patient who received a liver transplant. Some T cells here may be from the graft donor. The chain has TRBV30 and TRBJ2-5; D could derive from TRBD1 or TRBD2 (5 bases each). Sequencing used CD8+ T cells from blood, obtained 12 months after liver transplant. The CDR3 DNA is TGTGCCTGGAGCCACACCGGGACCTGGGAGACCCAGTACTTC. Its translation: CAWSHTGTWETQYF.